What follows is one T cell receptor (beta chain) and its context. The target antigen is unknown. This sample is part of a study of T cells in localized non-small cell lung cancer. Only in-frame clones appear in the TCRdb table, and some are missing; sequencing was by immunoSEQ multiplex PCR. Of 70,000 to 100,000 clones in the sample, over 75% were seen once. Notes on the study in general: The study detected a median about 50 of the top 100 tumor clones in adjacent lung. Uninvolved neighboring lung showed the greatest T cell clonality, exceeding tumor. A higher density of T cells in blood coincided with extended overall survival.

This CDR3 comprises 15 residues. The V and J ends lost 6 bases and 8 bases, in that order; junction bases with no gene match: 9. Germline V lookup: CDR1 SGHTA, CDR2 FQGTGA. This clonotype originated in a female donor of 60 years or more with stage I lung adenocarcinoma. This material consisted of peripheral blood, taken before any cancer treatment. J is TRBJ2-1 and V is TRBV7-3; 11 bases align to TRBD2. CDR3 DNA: TGTGCCAGCAGTCGACTAGCGGGGCTACAATATGAGCAGTTCTTC. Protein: CASSRLAGLQYEQFF.